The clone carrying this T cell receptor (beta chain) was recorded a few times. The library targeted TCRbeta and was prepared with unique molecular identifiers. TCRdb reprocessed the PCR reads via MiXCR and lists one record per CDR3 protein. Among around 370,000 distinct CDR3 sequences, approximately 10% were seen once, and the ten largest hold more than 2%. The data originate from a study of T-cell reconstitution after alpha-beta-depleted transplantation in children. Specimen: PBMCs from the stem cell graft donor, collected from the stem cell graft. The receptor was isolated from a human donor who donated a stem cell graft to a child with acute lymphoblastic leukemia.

The CDR3 DNA reads as TGTGCCAGCAGTTTCCTCCGGGGAGGAGAAAGTTTTGAAGCTTTCTTT. As protein: CASSFLRGGESFEAFF. The rearrangement uses TRBV27 and TRBJ1-1; D not certain. Trimming pared 3 bases from V and 7 bases from J, leaving 21 bases between. This CDR3 comprises 16 residues. The germline V gene has CDR1 MNHEY and CDR2 SMNVEV (reference sequence).